What follows are 2 T cell receptor beta chains derived from one specimen sequenced in a study of blood T cells in healthy people across ages. With a J-beta primer mix and a sample-barcoded 5' primer, a second PCR ran roughly 7 to 11 cycles. MiXCR, applied by TCRdb to the 5' RACE reads, yields one record per CDR3 protein. The table has about 1.8 million distinct CDR3 sequences, roughly 50% seen once. Sequencing was carried out using blood. The receptors derive from a middle-aged woman in good health.

The V gene is TRBV20-1, the J gene TRBJ1-1; D gene uncertain. The CDR3 consists of 11 residues. The germline V gene has CDR1 DFQATT and CDR2 SNEGSKA (reference sequence). Trimming removed 3 bases at V and 5 bases at J, with 7 bases between. The CDR3 DNA reads TGCAGTGCTAGGGTGCGGACTGAAGCTTTCTTT. Translation: CSARVRTEAFF.

This chain joins TRBV19 and TRBJ1-1; possibly TRBD1 for D (5 bases). The CDR3 extends over 13 amino acids. CDR1 and CDR2 (germline): LNHDA, SQIVND (reference sequence). V lost 10 bases, J lost 6 bases, and 18 bases lay in between. The DNA for the CDR3 is TGTGCCACCGCTCTCCGAGGGGCTGCTGAAGCTTTCTTT. Its protein product is CATALRGAAEAFF. The full variable domain, rest sourced from reference TRBV19 and TRBJ1-1, is DGGITQSPKYLFRKEGQNVTLSCEQNLNHDAMYWYRQDPGQGLRLIYYSQIVNDFQKGDIAEGYSVSREKKESFPLTVTSAQKNPTAFYLCATALRGAAEAFFGQGTRLTVV.